This T cell receptor beta chain was profiled in a study of blood T cell repertoires in COVID-19. The overall study: Specimens from acute and convalescent COVID-19 originated in the United States, Italy and Spain. From T cells, B-cell-depleted T cells, or PBMCs came the material, which was cDNA or gDNA.

Under the authors' procedure: Estimated nucleated cell counts came from reference gene primer amplification. Assay used: immunoSEQ multiplex PCR; TCRdb lists only in-frame clones, some missing. The DNA was the basis for D and trimming; V, J and clone size are from that table. The sample lists 70,000 to 90,000 clones; around 82% were seen once. Germline V gene sequence: CDR1 MNHEY, CDR2 SVGAGI. V gave up 6 bases and J gave up 2 bases; unmatched junction bases: 4. This CDR3 spans 14 amino acids. This TCR was sampled from a woman older than 75 with acute or convalescent COVID-19. Sequenced input: peripheral blood. The genes are TRBV6-5 and TRBJ1-2; 9 nucleotides line up with TRBD1. This chain's CDR3 is CASRSGQGNYGYTF. The CDR3 nucleotides read TGTGCCAGCAGATCGGGACAGGGAAACTATGGCTACACCTTC.